The 27 T cell receptor beta chains reported below all come from one sample, sequenced in a study of T-cell reconstitution after alpha-beta-depleted transplantation in children. Unique molecular identifiers were used in preparing the TCRbeta library. TCRdb called the PCR reads again in MiXCR, with one record for every CDR3 protein. This repertoire shows 700,000 to 950,000 distinct CDR3 sequences, 16% found once; its top ten account for around 5%. This specimen was PBMCs, mostly from graft donor cells, taken 360 days after TCRalphabeta/CD19-depleted stem cell transplant. The receptor source for this set is a male patient between 10 and 17 years old who had a stem cell transplant for acute lymphoblastic leukemia, so the T cells may come from the graft donor.

This clonotype was picked up many times. The CDR3 region has the DNA TGTGCCAGCAGTTTCGGGACTAGCGGGAGGGTAACCGGGGAGCTGTTTTTT. Protein: CASSFGTSGRVTGELFF. The chain employs TRBV12-3 or TRBV12-4 and TRBJ2-2, with 16 bases lining up with TRBD2. J was trimmed by 5 bases and V by 3 bases; bases with no gene match: 3. The CDR3 is 17 residues long.

The V and J genes are TRBV5-1 and TRBJ1-2; D not certain. The CDR3 consists of 14 residues. CDR1 SGHRS and CDR2 YFSETQ come from the germline V gene. Trimming cost V 0 bases and J 1 base, with 7 bases left between them. In DNA form, the CDR3 reads TGCGCCAGCAGCTTGGGCGGAATTAACTATGGCTACACCTTC. Translation gives CASSLGGINYGYTF.

The gene calls are TRBV14 and TRBJ1-4; D unresolved. The CDR3 extends over 13 amino acids. Trimming removed 1 base at V and 8 bases at J, with 8 bases between. CDR1 and CDR2 from the germline V gene are SGHDN and FVKESK. The CDR3 DNA is TGTGCCAGCAGCCAAGGGAGTGACGAAAAACTGTTTTTT. This codes for CASSQGSDEKLFF.

V gene TRBV20-1 combines with J gene TRBJ1-5; no firm D call. In germline, CDR1 is DFQATT, CDR2 SNEGSKA (reference sequence). The CDR3 length is 13 residues. The V end lost 0 bases, the J end lost 8 bases, and 11 bases lay between the germline ends. The DNA for the CDR3 is TGCAGTGCTAGAGATCTCACCGCCAAGCCCCAGCATTTT. It yields the protein CSARDLTAKPQHF.

This clonotype was observed at least ten times. The chain links TRBV12-3 or TRBV12-4 to TRBJ2-7; 11 bases fit TRBD2. CDR3 length: 15 residues. V trimming: 4 bases; J trimming: 3 bases; junction bases outside the gene matches: 5. Written as DNA, the CDR3 is TGTGCCAGCAGTTCCGTCGGACTAGCGGGCTACGAGCAGTACTTC. Protein: CASSSVGLAGYEQYF.

The rearrangement uses TRBV29-1 and TRBJ1-1, with 8 bases identical to TRBD1. Germline V lookup: CDR1 SQVTM, CDR2 ANQGSEA. The CDR3 length is 14 residues. With 4 bases clipped from V and 11 bases from J, the junction kept 15 bases outside the gene matches. The CDR3 region has the DNA TGCAGCGTTGCCACTACGGTTGGGACAGGCGGGGCTTTCTTT. This codes for CSVATTVGTGGAFF.

In this sample, this clonotype turned up many times. V and J are TRBV29-1 and TRBJ2-5; D perhaps matches TRBD2 (6 bases). Trimming removed 1 base from V and 3 bases from J, with 18 bases in between. Germline loops: CDR1 SQVTM, CDR2 ANQGSEA. This CDR3 region has 16 residues. The CDR3 DNA reads TGCAGCGTTGAAGTTGGCCGGGGTCGGGAGAAAGAGACCCAGTACTTC. It encodes CSVEVGRGREKETQYF.

The chain links TRBV5-1 to TRBJ2-5, with D possibly being TRBD2 (6 bases). This CDR3 region has 14 residues. Germline V gives CDR1 SGHRS, CDR2 YFSETQ. The V end was cut by 0 bases, the J end by 5 bases, with 11 bases between. In DNA form, the CDR3 reads TGCGCCAGCAGCTTGGGGGGGACTTGGGAGACCCAGTACTTC. It is translated as CASSLGGTWETQYF.

This clonotype was detected ten times or more. CDR3 amino acids: CASSHGLAGALWDEQFF. In DNA, the CDR3 is TGCGCCAGCAGCCACGGACTAGCGGGAGCTTTGTGGGATGAGCAGTTCTTC. The J gene is TRBJ2-1, the V gene TRBV5-1; TRBD2 agrees at 13 bases. The CDR3 is made up of 17 amino acids. Trimming at V came to 4 bases and at J to 8 bases, leaving 12 bases not matched to a gene. Germline V CDR1 and CDR2: SGHRS, YFSETQ.

V and J are TRBV5-1 and TRBJ1-4, with D possibly being TRBD1 (6 bases). The CDR3 sequence is 16 residues long. CDR1 and CDR2 (germline): SGHRS, YFSETQ. V was trimmed by 4 bases and J by 0 bases, leaving 13 bases between them. The CDR3 region has the DNA TGCGCCAGCAGCCTAGGACAGCTCTCAACTAATGAAAAACTGTTTTTT. It translates to CASSLGQLSTNEKLFF.

Only a few counts were recorded for this clonotype. The chain is built from TRBV7-2 and TRBJ2-5, with TRBD2 matching over 14 bases. Germline V gene lookup returns CDR1 SGHTA and CDR2 FQGNSA. This CDR3 has 16 residues. V dropped 2 bases and J dropped 5; count of bases not matched to a gene: 4. The CDR3 DNA sequence: TGTGCCAGCAGCTTATGGGGACTAGCGGGAGCTGAGACCCAGTACTTC. This encodes CASSLWGLAGAETQYF.

Only a few counts were recorded for this clonotype. The J gene is TRBJ2-7, the V gene TRBV12-3 or TRBV12-4, with D possibly TRBD1 on 6 matching bases. CDR3 length equals 14 residues. Trimming took 6 bases from V and 2 from J, leaving 14 bases between them. The CDR3 DNA is TGTGCCAGCAGGCCAACAGGGCAAGCCTACGAGCAGTACTTC. This gives the protein CASRPTGQAYEQYF.

This clonotype was found a few times. The chain has TRBV5-1 and TRBJ2-7, with 11 bases fitting TRBD2. Looked up from germline, CDR1 is SGHRS and CDR2 is YFSETQ. This CDR3 is 15 amino acids long. V shed 4 bases and J 3 bases; nucleotides not matched to a gene: 6. The CDR3 sequence: CASSGGTSGIYEQYF. The CDR3 nucleotides are TGCGCCAGCAGCGGCGGGACTAGCGGCATCTACGAGCAGTACTTC.

V usage is TRBV20-1 and J usage is TRBJ2-7; unclear D gene. Germline CDR1 and CDR2: DFQATT and SNEGSKA (reference sequence). Between the trimmed V and J ends, which lost 1 base and 1 base, there was a span of 14 bases. CDR3 length: 15 residues. CDR3 DNA sequence: TGCAGTGCTAGAGTCTGGAGAACACAATCCTACGAGCAGTACTTC. It translates to CSARVWRTQSYEQYF.

The CDR3 nucleotides read TGCAGTGCTTCCTCCCGCCCGAACACCGGGGAGCTGTTTTTT. This translates into CSASSRPNTGELFF. J is TRBJ2-2 and V is TRBV20-1; D is undetermined. Germline V CDR1 and CDR2: DFQATT, SNEGSKA (reference sequence). Trimming cost V 5 bases and J 0 bases, with 10 bases left between them. CDR3 size: 14 residues.

Concerning this clonotype itself: One base away lies a much larger clone, so this may be a sequencing read error. Lacking the conserved final phenylalanine or tryptophan, this CDR3 likely reflects a read error. As DNA, the CDR3 is TGCAGTGCGCATCGAGAAATGAACACTGAAGCTTTCTAT. Translated, it gives CSAHREMNTEAFY. The V and J genes are TRBV20-1 and TRBJ1-1; the D is unclear. The germline gives CDR1 DFQATT, CDR2 SNEGSKA (reference sequence). The CDR3 loop spans 13 amino acids. Trimming left V 6 bases short and J 0 bases short, with 11 bases between.

This clonotype was recorded many times. The V and J genes are TRBV5-1 and TRBJ2-1, with 12 bases matching TRBD2. Germline CDR1 SGHRS, CDR2 YFSETQ. The CDR3 has 16 amino acids. After removal of 0 bases from V and 7 bases from J, the junction contained 5 bases not matched to a gene. In nucleotides, the CDR3 is TGCGCCAGCAGCTTGGGGGCGACTAGCGGGAGAAATGAGCAGTTCTTC. Protein product: CASSLGATSGRNEQFF.

This clonotype was observed a few times. The chain combines TRBV11-2 with TRBJ2-5, with unresolved D. V shed 4 bases and J shed 1 base, with 16 bases lying between them. The CDR3 runs 16 residues. Germline CDR1 SGHAT, CDR2 FQNNGV. Written as DNA, the CDR3 is TGTGCCAGCAGCTCCCCAGTTACAGCGCCCCAAGAGACCCAGTACTTC. It yields the protein CASSSPVTAPQETQYF.

V usage is TRBV10-3 and J usage is TRBJ1-1, with TRBD1 matching 8 bases. V dropped 8 bases and J dropped 6; count of bases not matched to a gene: 5. The CDR3 spans 12 residues. CDR1 and CDR2 (germline): ENHRY, SYGVKD. The CDR3: CAIGQGKAEAFF. The CDR3 bases are TGTGCCATCGGACAGGGTAAGGCTGAAGCTTTCTTT.

This clonotype was seen a handful of times. The V gene is TRBV6-1, the J gene TRBJ2-7; D unresolved. This CDR3 spans 13 amino acids. Trimming cost V 8 bases and J 3 bases, with 14 bases left between them. The V gene's germline CDR1 is MNHNS and CDR2 SASEGT. DNA for the CDR3: TGTGCCAGCGCAGTCCCGACTTTCTACGAGCAGTACTTC. Protein product: CASAVPTFYEQYF.

This clonotype was counted ten times or more. The junction and the germline gene differ at one end; a read error may be behind it. This chain links TRBV5-1 with TRBJ2-1; TRBD1 matches 8 bases. CDR1 and CDR2 from the germline V gene are SGHRS and YFSETQ. The CDR3 has 15 residues. The CDR3 DNA sequence: TGTGCCAGCAGCTTTGGGACAGGCCCCTACAATGAGCAGTTCTTC. As protein: CASSFGTGPYNEQFF.

This clonotype was seen at least ten times. This sequence joins TRBV5-6 and TRBJ2-7; unclear D gene. The CDR3 extends over 12 amino acids. The V end lost 2 bases, the J end lost 4 bases, and 7 bases lay between the germline ends. Per germline, CDR1 SGHDT and CDR2 YYEEEE. The chain's CDR3 is CASSFPNYEQYF. The CDR3 region has the DNA TGTGCCAGCAGCTTTCCTAATTACGAGCAGTACTTC. Supplemented by reference TRBV5-6 and TRBJ2-7, the full variable domain reads DAGVTQSPTHLIKTRGQQVTLRCSPKSGHDTVSWYQQALGQGPQFIFQYYEEEERQRGNFPDRFSGHQFPNYSSELNVNALLLGDSALYLCASSFPNYEQYFGPGTRLTVT.

The chain employs TRBV3-1 and TRBJ2-5; D not certain. The CDR3 is made up of 14 amino acids. The germline V gene has CDR1 LGHDT and CDR2 YNNKEL (reference sequence). V lost 3 bases, J lost 3 bases, and 11 bases lay in between. The CDR3 nucleotides read TGTGCCAGCAGCCACAGGATCAGTAAAGAGACCCAGTACTTC. This gives the protein CASSHRISKETQYF.

This clonotype was detected only a few times. The V gene is TRBV15, the J gene TRBJ1-3; no reliable D call. The CDR3 totals 16 residues. Per germline, CDR1 LNHNV and CDR2 YYDKDF (reference sequence). V gave up 0 bases and J gave up 6 bases, with 15 bases separating them. The CDR3 DNA follows: TGTGCCACCAGCAGAGATTGGGGTTGGAGGGAAAACACCATATATTTT. Translated: CATSRDWGWRENTIYF. The whole variable domain, filled in from reference TRBV15 and TRBJ1-3, reads DAMVIQNPRYQVTQFGKPVTLSCSQTLNHNVMYWYQQKSSQAPKLLFHYYDKDFNNEADTPDNFQSRRPNTSFCFLDIRSPGLGDTAMYLCATSRDWGWRENTIYFGEGSWLTVV.

The rearrangement links TRBV3-1 to TRBJ2-3; tentative D call: TRBD2 (5 bases). The CDR3 is 13 residues long. Germline lookup yields CDR1 LGHDT and CDR2 YNNKEL (reference sequence). V lost 4 bases, J lost 9 bases, and 14 bases lay in between. The CDR3 sequence is CASSPLHGLTQYF. For the CDR3, the DNA is TGTGCCAGCAGCCCCCTCCACGGACTGACGCAGTATTTT.

The V and J genes are TRBV7-3 and TRBJ2-7; D unresolved. V lost 0 bases and J 4 bases, leaving 7 bases between the germline ends. From germline, CDR1 is SGHTA and CDR2 FQGTGA. The CDR3 has 13 residues. CDR3 sequence reads: CASSLTSHYEQYF. The CDR3 DNA sequence: TGTGCCAGCAGCTTAACGTCTCATTACGAGCAGTACTTC.

In this sample, this clonotype turned up many times. V gene TRBV5-1 combines with J gene TRBJ1-1, with a tentative D call TRBD1 (6 bases). Germline CDR1 SGHRS, CDR2 YFSETQ. The CDR3 consists of 15 residues. V lost 0 bases and J 4 bases, leaving 13 bases between the germline ends. The CDR3 DNA follows: TGCGCCAGCAGCTTGGAAGGGGGGCTTAGCACTGAAGCTTTCTTT. This translates into CASSLEGGLSTEAFF.